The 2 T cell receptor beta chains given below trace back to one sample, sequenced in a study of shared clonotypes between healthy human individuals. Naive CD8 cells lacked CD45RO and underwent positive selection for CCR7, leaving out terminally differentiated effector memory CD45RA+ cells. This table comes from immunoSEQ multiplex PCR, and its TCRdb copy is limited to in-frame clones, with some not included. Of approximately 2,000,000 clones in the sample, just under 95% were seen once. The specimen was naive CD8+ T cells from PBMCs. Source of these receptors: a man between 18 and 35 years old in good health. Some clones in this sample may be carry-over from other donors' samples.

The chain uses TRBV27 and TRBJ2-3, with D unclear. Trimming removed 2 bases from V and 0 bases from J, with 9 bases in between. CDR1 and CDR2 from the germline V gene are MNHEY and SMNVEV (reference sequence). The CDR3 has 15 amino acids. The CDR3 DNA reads TGTGCCAGCAGTTTACTTCGGATTAGCACAGATACGCAGTATTTT. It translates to CASSLLRISTDTQYF.

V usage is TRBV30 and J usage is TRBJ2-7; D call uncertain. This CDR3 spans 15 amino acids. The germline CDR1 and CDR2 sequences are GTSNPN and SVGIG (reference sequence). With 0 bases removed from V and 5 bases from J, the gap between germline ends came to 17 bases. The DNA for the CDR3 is TGTGCCTGGAGTGTAATGATGGGCGGATGGAACGAGCAGTACTTC. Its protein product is CAWSVMMGGWNEQYF.